What follows describes a single T cell receptor beta chain. This CDR3 comprises 15 residues. The V gene lost 7 bases and the J gene lost 1 base, with 11 bases spanning the gap. Germline V lookup: CDR1 MNHEY, CDR2 SVGAGI. The table came from immunoSEQ multiplex PCR; TCRdb's copy has only in-frame clones and leaves some out. In the table there are approximately 97,000 clones, around 85% of which are singletons. These data are taken from a study of control samples from healthy donors and cancer patients. The sample taken for sequencing was blood. V gene TRBV6-5 combines with J gene TRBJ2-6; D is unclear. This receptor was identified in a man aged 25-45 years in good health. The CDR3, as DNA: TGTGCCAGCAACCACAGTCGTTCTGGGGCCAACGTCCTGACTTTC. Translating it yields CASNHSRSGANVLTF.